This entry lists 21 T cell receptor beta chains sequenced from one sample in a study of blood T cell repertoires in COVID-19. The method was immunoSEQ multiplex PCR; TCRdb's version includes in-frame clones alone and lacks a portion of them. The table lists about 130,000 clones, approximately 77% of them singletons. Sequencing used peripheral blood. These receptors all stem from a man older than 75 with acute or convalescent COVID-19.

This chain joins TRBV9 and TRBJ2-5; unclear D gene. The germline V gene encodes CDR1 SGDLS and CDR2 YYNGEE. Trimming removed 3 bases from V and 5 bases from J, with 8 bases in between. CDR3 length: 12 amino acids. CDR3 residues: CASSDNGETQYF. CDR3 in DNA: TGTGCCAGCAGCGATAACGGGGAGACCCAGTACTTC. The entire variable domain, with the rest obtained from reference TRBV9 and TRBJ2-5, is as follows: DSGVTQTPKHLITATGQRVTLRCSPRSGDLSVYWYQQSLDQGLQFLIQYYNGEERAKGNILERFSAQQFPDLHSELNLSSLELGDSALYFCASSDNGETQYFGPGTRLLVL.

The chain recombines TRBV20-1 with TRBJ1-3; TRBD1 aligns across 8 bases. The CDR3 is 16 amino acids. Germline CDR1 is DFQATT and CDR2 is SNEGSKA (reference sequence). The ends lost 3 bases at V and 7 bases at J; junction bases unmatched: 14. The CDR3 DNA sequence: TGCAGTGCTAGTCCTTCAGACAGGGGCCTCTCGAACACCATATATTTT. This translates into CSASPSDRGLSNTIYF.

V is TRBV12-3 or TRBV12-4 and J is TRBJ2-7, with D possibly being TRBD1 (6 bases). The CDR3 covers 13 residues. Trimming stripped 2 bases from V and 6 bases from J, with 11 bases between. CDR3 region: CASSLQGNSEQYF. The DNA of the CDR3 is TGTGCCAGCAGTTTACAGGGGAATTCCGAGCAGTACTTC.

This clone has at least ten counts. The chain joins TRBV4-3 to TRBJ2-2; no firm D call. The CDR3 is made up of 14 amino acids. Germline V CDR1 and CDR2: LGHNA, YSLEER. The V end was cut by 0 bases, the J end by 4 bases, with 6 bases between. The CDR3 spells CASSQDYSTGELFF. The CDR3 nucleotides are TGCGCCAGCAGCCAAGATTATTCCACCGGGGAGCTGTTTTTT.

This rearrangement joins TRBV7-2 to TRBJ2-2; TRBD2 matches 7 bases. Per the germline V gene, CDR1 is SGHTA and CDR2 is FQGNSA. CDR3 size: 15 residues. V was pared by 5 bases and J by 6 bases, with 9 bases of the junction left unmatched. CDR3 in DNA: TGTGCCAGCAGCAACCGGGACTACAGGTCCGGGGAGCTGTTTTTT. Its translation is CASSNRDYRSGELFF.

V usage is TRBV7-8 and J usage is TRBJ1-2; D might be TRBD1 (5 bases). Trimming took off 4 bases at V and 4 bases at J, with 13 bases between the two ends. This CDR3 spans 14 amino acids. The germline V gene encodes CDR1 SGHVS and CDR2 FQNEAQ. The CDR3 reads CASSSGQGLYGYTF. For the CDR3, the DNA is TGTGCCAGCAGCTCCGGGCAGGGTCTCTATGGCTACACCTTC.

The gene calls are TRBV11-3 and TRBJ1-6; D is unresolved. V shed 1 base and J shed 7 bases, with 5 bases lying between them. From germline, CDR1 is SGHNT and CDR2 YENEEA. The CDR3 spans 13 residues. The CDR3 here is CASSLGRNSPLHF. The CDR3 DNA reads TGTGCCAGCAGCTTAGGCAGGAATTCACCCCTCCACTTT.

The chain carries TRBV7-2 and TRBJ2-2; 7 bases fit TRBD1. The CDR3 spans 15 residues. Germline trimming cut 3 bases from V and 1 base from J; bases unmatched to any gene: 2. Germline CDR1 reads SGHTA; CDR2 reads FQGNSA. The CDR3 bases are TGTGCCAGCAGCTTGAGGACAGGGAACACCGGGGAGCTGTTTTTT. This codes for CASSLRTGNTGELFF.

J is TRBJ2-5 and V is TRBV12-3 or TRBV12-4; D remains ambiguous. Trimming cost V 4 bases and J 1 base, with 7 bases left between them. The CDR3 has 13 amino acids. The CDR3 nucleotides read TGTGCCAGCAGTTCTTACAGCCAAGAGACCCAGTACTTC. Protein: CASSSYSQETQYF.

The chain uses TRBV2 and TRBJ1-6; TRBD1 agrees at 8 bases. V lost 8 bases to trimming and J lost 10 bases; unmatched junction nucleotides: 13. The CDR3 totals 15 residues. The V gene's germline CDR1 is SNHLY and CDR2 FYNNEI. CDR3 nucleotides: TGTGCCAGCTTCCTTGGACAGGGCGGTTGGTCACCCCTCCACTTT. Translated: CASFLGQGGWSPLHF.

The chain recombines TRBV2 with TRBJ1-5; no definite D call. The ends were cut back, 5 bases at V and 7 bases at J, with 9 bases in the middle. The germline V gene has CDR1 SNHLY and CDR2 FYNNEI. The CDR3 contains 12 residues. CDR3 in DNA: TGTGCCAGCAGTCCCCGGGGACAGCCCCAGCATTTT. Protein: CASSPRGQPQHF.

The rearrangement uses TRBV2 and TRBJ1-5; TRBD1 matches at 8 bases. J was trimmed by 2 bases and V by 7 bases; bases with no gene match: 4. The CDR3 totals 14 residues. The germline CDR1 and CDR2 sequences are SNHLY and FYNNEI. Written as DNA, the CDR3 is TGTGCCAGCAACAGGGGGATCGGCAATCAGCCCCAGCATTTT. Its translation: CASNRGIGNQPQHF.

This chain uses TRBV3-1 (or the pseudogene TRBV3-2) with TRBJ1-1, with D tentatively TRBD1 (6 bases). V shed 2 bases and J shed 3 bases, with 13 bases lying between them. CDR1 and CDR2 (germline): LGHDT, YNNKEL (reference sequence). This CDR3 is 15 amino acids long. CDR3 residues: CASSQSQGSYTEAFF. The CDR3 DNA follows: TGTGCCAGCAGCCAATCTCAGGGGTCCTACACTGAAGCTTTCTTT.

The chain has TRBV10-1 and TRBJ2-5, with 12 bases that match TRBD1. Germline values: CDR1 WNHNN, CDR2 SYGVQD (reference sequence). V dropped 2 bases and J dropped 4; count of bases not matched to a gene: 8. The CDR3 runs to 17 residues. DNA for the CDR3: TGCGCCAGCAGTGAGGTCCGGGACAGGGGGCTGGGAGAGACCCAGTACTTC. This sequence encodes CASSEVRDRGLGETQYF.

This chain links TRBV6-5 with TRBJ1-2, with TRBD1 matching 9 bases. Per germline, CDR1 MNHEY and CDR2 SVGAGI. This CDR3 has 13 amino acids. Losses at the gene ends were 6 bases for V and 5 bases for J; bases not matched to a gene: 4. The CDR3 bases are TGTGCCAGCAGACCGACAGGGGGATATGGCTACACCTTC. As protein: CASRPTGGYGYTF.

J is TRBJ1-1 and V is TRBV19, with 7 bases identical to TRBD1. CDR1 LNHDA and CDR2 SQIVND come from the germline V gene (reference sequence). The CDR3 is made up of 15 amino acids. V was clipped by 7 bases and J by 5 bases; unmatched bases: 13. The CDR3, as DNA: TGTGCCAGTATCCCAAGGGGGCAGGGGGGAACTGAAGCTTTCTTT. It encodes CASIPRGQGGTEAFF.

This clone was seen just once. The chain combines TRBV25-1 with TRBJ2-5; tentatively, D is TRBD2 (5 bases). V shed 3 bases and J shed 2 bases, with 16 bases lying between them. Germline V gives CDR1 MGHDK, CDR2 SYGVNS. CDR3 length equals 16 residues. CDR3 residues: CASSDRLITGQETQYF. The CDR3 DNA reads TGTGCCAGCAGTGATCGATTGATAACGGGGCAAGAGACCCAGTACTTC.

The chain employs TRBV7-8 and TRBJ1-6; tentatively, D is TRBD1 (5 bases). With 2 bases removed from V and 5 bases from J, the gap between germline ends came to 16 bases. CDR3 length: 17 residues. Per germline, CDR1 SGHVS and CDR2 FQNEAQ. DNA of the CDR3: TGTGCCAGCAGCTTATTTCTTGGGGCAAGAAATAATTCACCCCTCCACTTT. Protein product: CASSLFLGARNNSPLHF. The full variable domain, completed using reference TRBV7-8 and TRBJ1-6, is GAGVSQSPRYKVAKRGQDVALRCDPISGHVSLFWYQQALGQGPEFLTYFQNEAQLDKSGLPSDRFFAERPEGSVSTLKIQRTQQEDSAVYLCASSLFLGARNNSPLHFGNGTRLTVT.

The chain is built from TRBV9 and TRBJ2-7; D may be TRBD2 (6 bases). This CDR3 has 14 residues. V lost 0 bases and J lost 3, with 10 bases in between. Germline CDR1 is SGDLS and CDR2 is YYNGEE. CDR3 region: CASSVGRGNYEQYF. CDR3 sequence (DNA): TGTGCCAGCAGCGTAGGACGGGGGAACTACGAGCAGTACTTC.

J is TRBJ2-2 and V is TRBV5-1, with D perhaps TRBD1 (6 bases). CDR3 length equals 17 residues. Germline CDR1 reads SGHRS; CDR2 reads YFSETQ. Trimming shortened V by 2 bases and J by 2 bases, and 16 bases separated the two germline ends. The CDR3 sequence is CASSFYGRQVNTGELFF. CDR3 nucleotides: TGCGCCAGCAGCTTTTACGGCCGACAGGTCAACACCGGGGAGCTGTTTTTT. The full variable domain, rest sourced from reference TRBV5-1 and TRBJ2-2, is KAGVTQTPRYLIKTRGQQVTLSCSPISGHRSVSWYQQTPGQGLQFLFEYFSETQRNKGNFPGRFSGRQFSNSRSEMNVSTLELGDSALYLCASSFYGRQVNTGELFFGEGSRLTVL.

This chain uses TRBV11-2 with TRBJ2-3; no firm D call. Germline loops: CDR1 SGHAT, CDR2 FQNNGV. The V gene lost 1 base and the J gene lost 11 bases, with 16 bases spanning the gap. CDR3 length equals 14 residues. This chain's CDR3 is CASSLGRRPLMQYF. The CDR3 DNA reads TGTGCCAGCAGCTTAGGTCGGAGACCCCTGATGCAGTATTTT.